A single sample gave rise to the 9 T cell receptor beta chains below, sequenced in a study of metastatic and nonmetastatic thyroid tumors. All patients were untreated before thyroid surgery. TCRdb ran MiXCR on the PCR reads. The sample carries about 39,000 clones, around 20% recorded once. The specimen sequenced was blood. These receptors were collected from a female donor with papillary thyroid cancer or a benign thyroid nodule (not recorded which). Some clones in this sample may be carry-over from other donors' samples.

This clone rates as medium-sized. J is TRBJ2-2 and V is TRBV6-4; unclear D gene. Germline V gene sequence: CDR1 MRHNA, CDR2 SNTAGT. The CDR3 has 14 residues. Trimming left V 3 bases short and J 5 bases short, with 10 bases between. CDR3 coding DNA: TGTGCCAGCAGTGAGGAGACCGAAACCGGGGAGCTGTTTTTT. It translates to CASSEETETGELFF.

This clone came up many times. This chain links TRBV27 with TRBJ2-3; no clear D gene. CDR3 size: 13 residues. V was clipped by 1 base and J by 4 bases, with 6 bases between them. CDR1 is MNHEY, CDR2 SMNVEV, per germline (reference sequence). The CDR3 spells CASSLFRADTQYF. CDR3 DNA sequence: TGTGCCAGCAGTTTATTTAGGGCAGATACGCAGTATTTT.

This clone was counted at least ten times. This chain uses TRBV11-2 with TRBJ1-6; D not certain. Germline V gene data show CDR1 as SGHAT and CDR2 as FQNNGV. V was pared by 0 bases and J by 10 bases, with 10 bases between. The CDR3 sequence is 14 residues long. The CDR3 DNA is TGTGCCAGCAGCTTAGAGCACAGTCACTCACCCCTCCACTTT. It translates to CASSLEHSHSPLHF.

This clone was detected many times. The chain combines TRBV6-2 or TRBV6-3 with TRBJ1-2; D call uncertain. Germline V gene sequence: CDR1 MNHEY, CDR2 SVGEGT. Trimming left V 8 bases short and J 0 bases short, with 13 bases between. The CDR3 consists of 14 residues. The CDR3 here is CASHSTSPNYGYTF. The CDR3, as DNA: TGTGCCAGCCACTCGACAAGTCCTAACTATGGCTACACCTTC.

This clone appeared many times. Distinct nucleotide sequences in the sample also encode this CDR3. The chain carries TRBV25-1 and TRBJ1-2; no clear D. The germline gives CDR1 MGHDK, CDR2 SYGVNS. The CDR3 totals 12 residues. Trimming left V 3 bases short and J 3 bases short, with 5 bases between. The CDR3 sequence is CASSDWDYGYTF. The CDR3 DNA sequence: TGTGCCAGCAGTGATTGGGACTATGGCTACACCTTC.

This clone was detected many times. J is TRBJ2-1 and V is TRBV14, with 12 positions matching TRBD2. The germline V gene encodes CDR1 SGHDN and CDR2 FVKESK. This CDR3 comprises 17 residues. After removal of 1 base from V and 12 bases from J, the junction contained 13 bases not matched to a gene. This CDR3 is CASSQVGTSGSTGGQFF. CDR3 nucleotide sequence: TGTGCCAGCAGCCAAGTCGGGACTAGCGGGTCGACTGGTGGGCAGTTCTTC.

In its sample, this clone was seen many times. The CDR3 DNA reads as TGTGCCAGCAGTGAGGTAGCGGGAGCCTACGAGCAGTACTTC. Translating it yields CASSEVAGAYEQYF. The gene calls are TRBV6-4 and TRBJ2-7; 9 nucleotides align to TRBD2. Germline CDR1 MRHNA, CDR2 SNTAGT. After removal of 3 bases from V and 2 bases from J, the junction contained 2 bases not matched to a gene. The CDR3 has 14 residues.

This clone was counted ten times or more. The rearrangement links TRBV5-4 to TRBJ2-5; TRBD2 agrees at 9 bases. Trimming removed 3 bases from V and 3 bases from J; junction bases left unmatched: 6. This CDR3 has 15 residues. CDR1 is SGHNT and CDR2 is YYREEE in the germline V gene (reference sequence). This CDR3 reads CASSSMGLAEETQYF. The CDR3 bases are TGTGCCAGCAGCTCGATGGGACTAGCTGAAGAGACCCAGTACTTC.

This clone was counted at least ten times. This chain links TRBV11-3 with TRBJ2-7; possible D gene TRBD1, 6 bases. The V end was cut by 4 bases, the J end by 2 bases, with 12 bases between. This CDR3 has 14 amino acids. Germline V gene sequence: CDR1 SGHNT, CDR2 YENEEA. CDR3 region: CASSSYRVPYEQYF. The CDR3 coding sequence is TGTGCCAGCAGCTCGTACAGGGTACCCTACGAGCAGTACTTC.